The sequence of this T cell receptor beta chain was determined in a study of Ad26.COV2.S vaccination and SARS-CoV-2 variants. Study background: The vaccine Ad26.COV2.S was put into the muscle once, or twice with 56 days between. The study's findings and limits: Greater spike-specific TCR breadth was seen in vaccine recipients than in placebo recipients.

V was trimmed by 3 bases and J by 1 base, leaving 12 bases between them. The germline V gene has CDR1 KGHSH and CDR2 LQKENI. The CDR3 is made up of 15 amino acids. Concerning this clone itself: Its antigen is unidentified.

This table comes from immunoSEQ multiplex PCR, and its TCRdb copy is limited to in-frame clones, with some not included. The table shows about 250,000 clones, with about 87% occurring only once. Treatment given: roughly 20 received Ad26.COV2.S at low or high dose, single or two shots; a few received placebo; per-sample allocation not given. Sampling was performed 63 days after the first vaccine or placebo injection. The receptor comes from a person between 18 and 65 years old who received the Ad26.COV2.S COVID-19 vaccine or a placebo. The V call is TRBV18, the J call TRBJ1-1; TRBD1 might be the D (5 bases). The starting material was peripheral blood, obtained in a trial of Ad26.COV2.S vaccine versus placebo. The CDR3 DNA reads as TGTGCCAGCTCACCTCCTCTCAGGGAGAACACTGAAGCTTTCTTT. Its translation: CASSPPLRENTEAFF.